This T cell receptor (beta chain) was identified in a study of T cell responses to AZD1222 COVID-19 vaccine. The study, taken as a whole, reports: At baseline, just a handful of AZD1222 recipients tested seropositive.

CDR1 is LNHDA, CDR2 SQIVND, per germline (reference sequence). This CDR3 is 17 amino acids long. With V trimmed by 7 bases and J by 0 bases, 6 bases remained unmatched. This clone was observed once. What it binds is unknown. The table came from immunoSEQ multiplex PCR; TCRdb's copy has only in-frame clones and leaves some out. The sample has about 120,000 clones, approximately 85% seen once; the top ten hold approximately 8.8%. The rearrangement uses TRBV19 and TRBJ2-3; 14 bases fit TRBD2. Sequenced here: peripheral blood, sampled on day 0 of AZD1222 vaccination. The source is an adult in good health. The CDR3 nucleotides are TGTGCCAGTATCGGACTAGCGGGGGGCAGGAGCACAGATACGCAGTATTTT. This encodes CASIGLAGGRSTDTQYF.